This T cell receptor (beta chain) was retrieved from a study of Graves' ophthalmopathy and Graves' hyperthyroidism. Study context: Stable hyperthyroidism was defined by absence of ophthalmopathy within 18 months of follow-up.

No donor had other autoimmune disease, uncontrolled infection, pregnancy or lactation. Looked up from germline, CDR1 is KGHDR and CDR2 is SFDVKD. Deletions cut 2 bases from V and 4 bases from J, with 7 bases between. This CDR3 is built from 13 residues. RNA transcripts were the source from which TCR beta CDR3 regions were amplified. After a first-round RT-PCR with HTBI primers, a second-round multiplex PCR was run. TCRdb re-derived calls from the multiplex PCR reads in MiXCR, one entry per CDR3 protein. The sample yields more than 1,000,000 distinct CDR3 sequences, 35% to 40% seen once. The origin of this receptor is an adult man with Graves' hyperthyroidism. The chain recombines TRBV24-1 with TRBJ2-5, with unresolved D. The sequencing sample was made of peripheral blood or thyroid tissue (not recorded which). The DNA for the CDR3 is TGTGCCACCAGTGATTCTAGGAGAGAGACCCAGTACTTC. Translation gives CATSDSRRETQYF.